These 25 T cell receptor beta chains were all obtained from the same sample, sequenced in a study of molecular identifiers for immune sequencing clone quantification. In TCRdb, the PCR reads were re-called with MiXCR into one record per CDR3 protein. The sample yields around 470,000 distinct CDR3 sequences, roughly 23% seen once. Sequencing was done on a sample of naive CD8+ T cells from blood, with Jurkat cell RNA spiked in. The sample's subset: FACS-sorted CD8+CD4-CCR7+CD45RA+ naive T cells. The receptors stem from a human donor in good health. Some libraries in this study had Jurkat cell RNA spiked in.

This clonotype was counted ten times or more. The genes are TRBV7-9 and TRBJ2-5; TRBD2 matches at 9 bases. Trimming cost V 1 base and J 2 bases; bases outside gene matches: 5. Germline CDR1 and CDR2: SEHNR and FQNEAQ (reference sequence). The CDR3 contains 16 residues. Here the CDR3 reads CASSLGASGEQETQYF. The CDR3 DNA reads TGTGCCAGCAGCTTAGGCGCTAGCGGGGAACAAGAGACCCAGTACTTC.

Comments on this clonotype: This may be a read error: a much more frequent sequence differs by one nucleotide. The J gene is TRBJ2-1, the V gene TRBV7-9; 13 bases are shared with TRBD2. Per germline, CDR1 SEHNR and CDR2 FQNEAQ (reference sequence). The V segment lost 4 bases and the J segment 12 bases; nucleotides outside the gene matches: 18. The CDR3 extends over 18 amino acids. The CDR3 DNA reads TGTGCCAGCAGCTCAGCGACAGGGACGGGACTAGCGGGGTCGAGGCAGTTCTTC. This gives the protein CASSSATGTGLAGSRQFF.

In its sample, this clonotype was seen many times. The rearrangement joins TRBV12-3 or TRBV12-4 to TRBJ1-5, with D uncertain. Trimming cost V 3 bases and J 1 base, with 10 bases left between them. The CDR3 is made up of 15 amino acids. This chain's CDR3 is CASSFAGESNQPQHF. The CDR3 nucleotides read TGTGCCAGCAGTTTCGCCGGGGAGAGCAATCAGCCCCAGCATTTT.

This clonotype was counted a few times. Here the CDR3 reads CASSQEEGGSYNEQFF. Here the CDR3 DNA reads TGTGCCAGCAGCCAAGAAGAAGGGGGCTCCTACAATGAGCAGTTCTTC. This sequence joins TRBV4-2 and TRBJ2-1; D might be TRBD1 (6 bases). The V gene lost 0 bases and the J gene lost 0 bases, with 9 bases spanning the gap. This CDR3 comprises 16 residues. Germline CDR1 and CDR2: LGHNA and YNFKEQ.

The V call is TRBV28, the J call TRBJ2-7; D unresolved. CDR1 is MDHEN and CDR2 is SYDVKM in the germline V gene. This CDR3 spans 13 amino acids. The germline V and J ends were trimmed by 10 bases and 3 bases, with 16 bases remaining between them. The chain's CDR3 is CAISPQTLYEQYF. The CDR3 DNA reads as TGTGCCATCTCCCCCCAGACACTCTACGAGCAGTACTTC.

This chain links TRBV5-5 with TRBJ2-5; TRBD1 is a possible D gene (6 bases). Germline assignment: CDR1 SGHKS and CDR2 YYEKEE (reference sequence). This CDR3 contains 17 residues. V was clipped by 1 base and J by 2 bases, with 18 bases between them. The CDR3 region is CASSLPIGQFLQETQYF. The CDR3 DNA sequence: TGTGCCAGCAGCTTGCCGATCGGACAGTTCCTTCAAGAGACCCAGTACTTC.

This rearrangement joins TRBV11-2 to TRBJ1-1, with D possibly matching TRBD1 (5 bases). Trimming removed 2 bases from V and 6 bases from J, with 13 bases in between. Germline CDR1 and CDR2: SGHAT and FQNNGV. The CDR3 has 14 amino acids. CDR3 DNA: TGTGCCAGCAGCTTATGGGGCAGGGTCGCTGAAGCTTTCTTT. Protein sequence: CASSLWGRVAEAFF.

The chain employs TRBV18 and TRBJ2-3; D is possibly TRBD1 (6 bases). This CDR3 has 17 residues. Trimming removed 3 bases from V and 4 bases from J, with 20 bases in between. Germline V gene lookup returns CDR1 KGHSH and CDR2 LQKENI. The CDR3 nucleotides are TGTGCCAGCTCACCTTCTCCCCCAGGGGAGTATTCAGATACGCAGTATTTT. This translates into CASSPSPPGEYSDTQYF.

This clonotype was seen at least ten times. The rearrangement uses TRBV19 and TRBJ2-7; D not resolved. The germline CDR1 and CDR2 sequences are LNHDA and SQIVND (reference sequence). The CDR3 loop spans 14 amino acids. The ends were cut back, 1 base at V and 1 base at J, with 8 bases in the middle. The CDR3 DNA reads TGTGCCAGTAGTATAGTCCCAGCTTCCTACGAGCAGTACTTC. This codes for CASSIVPASYEQYF. The variable domain in full, with the rest retrieved from reference TRBV19 and TRBJ2-7, is DGGITQSPKYLFRKEGQNVTLSCEQNLNHDAMYWYRQDPGQGLRLIYYSQIVNDFQKGDIAEGYSVSREKKESFPLTVTSAQKNPTAFYLCASSIVPASYEQYFGPGTRLTVT.

J is TRBJ1-1 and V is TRBV27; TRBD1 aligns across 8 bases. The CDR3 extends over 14 amino acids. The junction had 12 bases not matched to a gene; V was cut back by 8 bases and J by 7 bases. CDR1 is MNHEY, CDR2 SMNVEV, per germline (reference sequence). CDR3 DNA sequence: TGTGCCAGCTGTGACAGGGGTCGGAATGGTGAAGCTTTCTTT. Protein product: CASCDRGRNGEAFF.

The chain recombines TRBV6-1 with TRBJ2-2; TRBD1 matches at 7 bases. Looked up from germline, CDR1 is MNHNS and CDR2 is SASEGT. This CDR3 has 16 amino acids. Trimming cost V 2 bases and J 7 bases; bases outside gene matches: 10. For the CDR3, the DNA is TGTGCCAGCAGTGAATTGGGGCAGGGGGTCTTCGGGGAGCTGTTTTTT. Its translation: CASSELGQGVFGELFF.

Comments on this clonotype: This may be a read error: a much more frequent sequence differs by one nucleotide. This chain links TRBV29-1 with TRBJ2-6, with 9 bases matching TRBD1. The CDR3 contains 15 residues. The V gene's germline CDR1 is SQVTM and CDR2 ANQGSEA. The CDR3 DNA reads as TGCAGCGCTTTGGGACAGGGTCACGGGGCCGACGTCCTGACTTTC. Protein product: CSALGQGHGADVLTF.

V gene TRBV11-2 combines with J gene TRBJ2-7; 10 nucleotides align to TRBD1. Germline V CDR1 and CDR2: SGHAT, FQNNGV. After removal of 7 bases from V and 6 bases from J, the junction contained 15 bases not matched to a gene. The CDR3 loop spans 16 amino acids. The CDR3 region is CASTPPPGQGPSEQYF. The CDR3 nucleotides read TGTGCCAGCACCCCCCCACCGGGACAGGGGCCCTCCGAGCAGTACTTC.

In the case of this clonotype: This may arise from a read error, as a much more abundant clone is one base away. This chain joins TRBV6-5 and TRBJ2-3; TRBD2 matches at 12 bases. V gave up 1 base and J gave up 4 bases; unmatched junction bases: 6. Per germline, CDR1 MNHEY and CDR2 SVGAGI. The CDR3 is made up of 17 amino acids. The CDR3, as DNA: TGTGCCAGCAGTTACTTGGCTAGCGGGAGGGTCGCAGATACGCAGTATTTT. This translates into CASSYLASGRVADTQYF.

The sample holds a few counts of this clonotype. The rearrangement uses TRBV19 and TRBJ2-5; D might be TRBD1 or TRBD2, each matching 6 bases. From germline, CDR1 is LNHDA and CDR2 SQIVND (reference sequence). The CDR3 consists of 15 residues. With 5 bases removed from V and 1 base from J, the gap between germline ends came to 14 bases. The CDR3 protein is CASSSYGGGQETQYF. As DNA, the CDR3 is TGTGCCAGTAGTTCCTACGGGGGCGGCCAAGAGACCCAGTACTTC.

The J gene is TRBJ2-7, the V gene TRBV7-2; 7 nucleotides align to TRBD1. CDR1 is SGHTA, CDR2 FQGNSA, per germline. This CDR3 region has 15 residues. Losses at the gene ends were 5 bases for V and 0 bases for J; bases not matched to a gene: 7. Here the CDR3 reads CASSQLQGLSYEQYF. CDR3 coding DNA: TGTGCCAGCAGCCAGTTACAGGGGCTCTCCTACGAGCAGTACTTC.

This clonotype was observed a handful of times. The chain recombines TRBV27 with TRBJ1-1, with 10 positions matching TRBD1. The V and J ends lost 5 bases and 3 bases, in that order; junction bases with no gene match: 9. Germline CDR1 reads MNHEY; CDR2 reads SMNVEV (reference sequence). CDR3 size: 16 residues. The CDR3 DNA is TGTGCCAGCAGTCCCCGGACAGGGGGTGTCGACACTGAAGCTTTCTTT. Protein product: CASSPRTGGVDTEAFF.

This chain uses TRBV20-1 with TRBJ1-1, with 9 nucleotides matching TRBD1. Germline values: CDR1 DFQATT, CDR2 SNEGSKA (reference sequence). The CDR3 has 15 amino acids. The ends lost 5 bases at V and 3 bases at J; junction bases unmatched: 10. CDR3 amino acids: CSAQDRGEVYTEAFF. The DNA of the CDR3 is TGCAGTGCTCAGGACAGGGGCGAGGTCTACACTGAAGCTTTCTTT.

This clonotype was seen only a few times. The chain recombines TRBV6-5 with TRBJ2-7, with 9 bases fitting TRBD2. CDR3 length: 14 amino acids. Per the germline V gene, CDR1 is MNHEY and CDR2 is SVGAGI. V shed 2 bases, J shed 3 bases, and the junction held 2 bases outside the gene matches. CDR3 sequence reads: CASSYAGGVYEQYF. The CDR3 DNA reads as TGTGCCAGCAGTTACGCGGGGGGGGTCTACGAGCAGTACTTC.

This clonotype was detected only a few times. The V gene is TRBV30, the J gene TRBJ2-3; 11 nucleotides match TRBD2. The trim removed 2 bases at V and 3 bases at J, leaving 7 bases unmatched. From germline, CDR1 is GTSNPN and CDR2 SVGIG (reference sequence). The CDR3 totals 16 residues. The CDR3 DNA is TGTGCCTGGAGTTATATAGCGGGGGGGCAAACAGATACGCAGTATTTT. Amino acid sequence: CAWSYIAGGQTDTQYF.

This chain uses TRBV7-9 with TRBJ2-1; D uncertain. V lost 3 bases, J lost 9 bases, and 6 bases lay in between. Germline CDR1 and CDR2: SEHNR and FQNEAQ (reference sequence). This CDR3 has 11 amino acids. This CDR3 reads CASSFSREQFF. CDR3 bases: TGTGCCAGCAGCTTTTCTCGTGAGCAGTTCTTC.

Only a few counts were recorded for this clonotype. This sequence joins TRBV21-1 and TRBJ2-6. TRBV21-1 is a listed pseudogene. The CDR3 length is 17 residues. The CDR3 sequence is CASSTSRHSSGANVLTF. DNA for the CDR3: TGTGCCAGCAGCACCTCTCGACACTCCTCTGGGGCCAACGTCCTGACTTTC.

The CDR3 bases are TGCAGCGTTGGAGGAGTGGTAGGCTATGGCTACACCTTC. This codes for CSVGGVVGYGYTF. V is TRBV29-1 and J is TRBJ1-2; D is unclear. The CDR3 consists of 13 residues. Per the germline V gene, CDR1 is SQVTM and CDR2 is ANQGSEA. V dropped 4 bases and J dropped 4 bases, with 13 bases sitting between them.

The chain employs TRBV9 and TRBJ2-1; 9 bases align to TRBD1. The CDR3 contains 19 residues. Trimming at V came to 2 bases and at J to 4 bases, leaving 16 bases not matched to a gene. Germline CDR1 and CDR2: SGDLS and YYNGEE. CDR3 loop: CASSVKGQGIGETYNEQFF. DNA of the CDR3: TGTGCCAGCAGCGTCAAGGGACAGGGAATAGGGGAAACGTACAATGAGCAGTTCTTC.

At least ten counts were recorded for this clonotype. This rearrangement joins TRBV4-1 to TRBJ1-5; D is unclear. The V end was cut by 0 bases, the J end by 7 bases, with 7 bases between. Germline loops: CDR1 MGHRA, CDR2 YSYEKL. The CDR3 spans 13 residues. DNA of the CDR3: TGCGCCAGCAGCCAAGATCATGAACAGCCCCAGCATTTT. Translating gives CASSQDHEQPQHF.